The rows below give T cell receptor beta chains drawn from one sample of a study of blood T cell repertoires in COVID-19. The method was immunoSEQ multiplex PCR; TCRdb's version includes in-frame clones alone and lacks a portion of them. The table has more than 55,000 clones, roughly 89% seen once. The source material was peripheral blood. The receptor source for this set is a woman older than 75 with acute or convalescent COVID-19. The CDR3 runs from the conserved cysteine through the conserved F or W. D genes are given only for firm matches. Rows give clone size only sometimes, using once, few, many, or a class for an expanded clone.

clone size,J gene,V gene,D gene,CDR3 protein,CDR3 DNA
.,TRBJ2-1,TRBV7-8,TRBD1,CASTLRPGQLANEQFF,TGTGCCAGCACCTTACGACCGGGACAGCTAGCTAATGAGCAGTTCTTC
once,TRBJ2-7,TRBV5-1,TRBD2,CASSSGLADFYEQYF,TGCGCCAGCAGCTCGGGACTAGCGGACTTCTACGAGCAGTACTTC
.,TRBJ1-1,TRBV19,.,CASSKASSVNTEAFF,TGTGCCAGTAGCAAAGCATCTTCCGTTAACACTGAAGCTTTCTTT
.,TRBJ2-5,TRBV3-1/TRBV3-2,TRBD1,CASSPTGAETQYF,TGTGCCAGCAGCCCCACAGGGGCGGAGACCCAGTACTTC
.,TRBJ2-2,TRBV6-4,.,CASSEGVPTGELFF,TGTGCCAGCAGTGAAGGGGTCCCCACCGGGGAGCTGTTTTTT
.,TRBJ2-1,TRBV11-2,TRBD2,CASSSPGGASGSSYNEQFF,TGTGCCAGCAGCTCCCCCGGAGGGGCTAGCGGGAGCTCCTACAATGAGCAGTTCTTC
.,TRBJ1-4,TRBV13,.,CASSLLGQGNEKLFF,TGTGCCAGCAGCTTATTAGGGCAGGGAAATGAAAAACTGTTTTTT
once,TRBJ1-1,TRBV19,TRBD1,CASKGAGSGTEAFF,TGTGCCAGTAAGGGGGCAGGATCAGGAACTGAAGCTTTCTTT
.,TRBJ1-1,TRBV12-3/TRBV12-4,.,CASSFRVWKAFF,TGTGCCAGCAGTTTTCGGGTTTGGAAAGCTTTCTTT
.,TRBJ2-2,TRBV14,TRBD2,CASSLLTGLAGRTGELFF,TGTGCCAGCAGCCTACTAACTGGACTAGCGGGACGGACCGGGGAGCTGTTTTTT
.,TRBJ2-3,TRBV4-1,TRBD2,CASSRLSGGATDTQYF,TGCGCCAGCAGCCGACTTAGCGGGGGGGCCACAGATACGCAGTATTTT
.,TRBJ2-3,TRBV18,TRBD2,CASSQAGGLADTQYF,TGTGCCAGCTCACAAGCGGGGGGGCTCGCAGATACGCAGTATTTT
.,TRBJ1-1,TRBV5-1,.,CASSLFGSRSPAEAFF,TGCGCCAGCAGCTTGTTCGGGAGCAGATCTCCCGCTGAAGCTTTCTTT
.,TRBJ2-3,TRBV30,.,CAWRGGGTPGGTQYF,TGTGCCTGGCGGGGTGGGGGGACCCCCGGTGGTACGCAGTATTTT
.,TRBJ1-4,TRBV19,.,CASSITSNEKLFF,TGTGCCAGTAGTATAACCAGTAATGAAAAACTGTTTTTT
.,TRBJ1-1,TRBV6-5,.,CASSPPSSRNTEAFF,TGTGCCAGCAGTCCCCCCAGTAGCCGGAACACTGAAGCTTTCTTT
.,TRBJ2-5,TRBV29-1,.,CSVPHSGQETQYF,TGCAGCGTCCCGCACAGTGGTCAAGAGACCCAGTACTTC
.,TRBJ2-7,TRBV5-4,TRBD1,CASSWDRVGEQYF,TGTGCCAGCAGCTGGGACAGGGTGGGCGAGCAGTACTTC
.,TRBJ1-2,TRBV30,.,CAWSPGWIHGYTF,TGTGCCTGGAGTCCGGGGTGGATCCATGGCTACACCTTC
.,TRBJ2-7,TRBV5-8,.,CASSSGFWTPRSSYEQYF,TGTGCCAGCAGCTCTGGTTTTTGGACACCCAGGAGCTCCTACGAGCAGTACTTC